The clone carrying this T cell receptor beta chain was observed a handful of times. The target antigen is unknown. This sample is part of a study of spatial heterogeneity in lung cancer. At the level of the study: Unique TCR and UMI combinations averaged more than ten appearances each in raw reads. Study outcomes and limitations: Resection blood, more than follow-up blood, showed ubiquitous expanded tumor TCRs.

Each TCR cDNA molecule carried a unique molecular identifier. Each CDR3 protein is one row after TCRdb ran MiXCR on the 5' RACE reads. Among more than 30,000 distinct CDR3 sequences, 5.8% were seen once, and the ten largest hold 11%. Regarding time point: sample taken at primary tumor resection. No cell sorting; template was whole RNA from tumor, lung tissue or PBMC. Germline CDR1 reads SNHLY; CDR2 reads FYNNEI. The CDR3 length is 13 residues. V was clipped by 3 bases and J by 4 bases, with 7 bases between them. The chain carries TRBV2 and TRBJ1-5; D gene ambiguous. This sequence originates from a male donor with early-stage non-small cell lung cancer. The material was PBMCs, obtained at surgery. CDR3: CASSDEGNQPQHF. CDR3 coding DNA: TGTGCCAGCAGTGATGAAGGTAATCAGCCCCAGCATTTT.